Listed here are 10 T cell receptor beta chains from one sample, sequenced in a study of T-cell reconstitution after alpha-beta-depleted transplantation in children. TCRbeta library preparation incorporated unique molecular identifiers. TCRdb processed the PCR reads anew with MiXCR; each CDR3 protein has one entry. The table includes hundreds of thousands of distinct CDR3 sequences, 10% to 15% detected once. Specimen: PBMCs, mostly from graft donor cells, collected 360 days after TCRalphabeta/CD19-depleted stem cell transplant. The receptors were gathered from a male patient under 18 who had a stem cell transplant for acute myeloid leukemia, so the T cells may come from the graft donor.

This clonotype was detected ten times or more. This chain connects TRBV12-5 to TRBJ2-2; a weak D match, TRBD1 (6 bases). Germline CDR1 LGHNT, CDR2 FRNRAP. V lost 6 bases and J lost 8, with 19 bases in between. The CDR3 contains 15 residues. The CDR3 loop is CASGPAGAPMGELFF. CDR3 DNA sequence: TGTGCTAGTGGCCCCGCAGGGGCCCCTATGGGGGAGCTGTTTTTT.

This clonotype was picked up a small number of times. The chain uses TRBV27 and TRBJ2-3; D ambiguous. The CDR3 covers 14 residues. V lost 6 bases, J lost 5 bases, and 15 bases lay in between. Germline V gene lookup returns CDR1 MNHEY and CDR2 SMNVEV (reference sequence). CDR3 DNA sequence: TGTGCCAGCAGCCGACCTCTGACGTTAGATACGCAGTATTTT. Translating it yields CASSRPLTLDTQYF.

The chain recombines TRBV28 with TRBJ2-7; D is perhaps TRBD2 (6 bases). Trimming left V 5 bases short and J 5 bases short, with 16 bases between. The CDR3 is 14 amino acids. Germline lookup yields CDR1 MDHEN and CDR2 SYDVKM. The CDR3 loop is CASSGSSGSDEQYF. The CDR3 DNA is TGTGCCAGCAGTGGAAGTTCCGGGAGTGACGAGCAGTACTTC.

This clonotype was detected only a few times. CDR3 nucleotide sequence: TGTGCCAGCAGCCCGGTAGCGGGAAGAAGCGCAGATACGCAGTATTTT. This sequence encodes CASSPVAGRSADTQYF. The chain is built from TRBV9 and TRBJ2-3; 8 nucleotides match TRBD2. In germline, CDR1 is SGDLS, CDR2 YYNGEE. J lost 4 bases, V lost 4 bases, and 11 bases had no gene match. CDR3 length equals 16 residues.

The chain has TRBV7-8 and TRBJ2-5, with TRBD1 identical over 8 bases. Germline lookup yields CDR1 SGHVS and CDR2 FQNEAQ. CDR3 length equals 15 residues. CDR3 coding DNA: TGTTTCAGCAGCTTAGGAAACAGGGGGCAAGAGACCCAGTACTTC. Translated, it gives CFSSLGNRGQETQYF.

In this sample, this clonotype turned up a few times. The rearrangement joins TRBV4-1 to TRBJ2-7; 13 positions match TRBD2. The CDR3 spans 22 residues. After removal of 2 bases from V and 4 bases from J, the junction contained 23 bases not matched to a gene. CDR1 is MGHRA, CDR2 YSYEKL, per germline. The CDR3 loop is CASSQLTYTGTGGLAGPYEQYF. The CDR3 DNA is TGCGCCAGCAGCCAACTAACCTACACTGGAACGGGGGGACTAGCGGGACCATACGAGCAGTACTTC.

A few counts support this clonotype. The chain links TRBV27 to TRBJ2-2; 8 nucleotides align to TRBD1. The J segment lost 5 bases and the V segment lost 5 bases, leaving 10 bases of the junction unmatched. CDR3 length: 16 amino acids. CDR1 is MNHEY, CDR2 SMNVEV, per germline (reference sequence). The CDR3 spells CASSDSRGPWTGELFF. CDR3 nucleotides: TGTGCCAGCAGTGACTCCAGGGGGCCATGGACCGGGGAGCTGTTTTTT.

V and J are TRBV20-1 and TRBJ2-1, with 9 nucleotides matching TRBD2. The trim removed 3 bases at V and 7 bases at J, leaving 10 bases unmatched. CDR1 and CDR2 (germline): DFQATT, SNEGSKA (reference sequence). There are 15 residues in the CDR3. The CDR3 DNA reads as TGCAGTGCTAGTAAAGTAGCGGGAGTAGCAAATGAGCAGTTCTTC. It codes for CSASKVAGVANEQFF.

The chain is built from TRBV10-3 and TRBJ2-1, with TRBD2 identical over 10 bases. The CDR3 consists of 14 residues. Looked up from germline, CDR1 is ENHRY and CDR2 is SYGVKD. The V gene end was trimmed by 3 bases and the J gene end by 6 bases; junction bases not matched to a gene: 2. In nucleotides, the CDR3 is TGTGCCATCAGTGAACCTAGCGGGGGCAATGAGCAGTTCTTC. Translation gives CAISEPSGGNEQFF.

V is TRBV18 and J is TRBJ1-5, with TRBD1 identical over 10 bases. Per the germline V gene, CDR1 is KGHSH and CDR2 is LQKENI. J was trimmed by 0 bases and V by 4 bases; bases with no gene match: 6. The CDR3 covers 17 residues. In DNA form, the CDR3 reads TGTGCCAGCTCACGAGAAGGGACAGGGGTTAGCAATCAGCCCCAGCATTTT. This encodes CASSREGTGVSNQPQHF.